Below are 18 T cell receptor beta chains sequenced from a single sample in a study of T cell changes during pregnancy in multiple sclerosis. Some clones are missing from TCRdb's copy, which holds only in-frame ones; the method was immunoSEQ multiplex PCR. Of about 80,000 clones in the sample, around nine tenths were seen once. The specimen was CD4+ T cells from peripheral blood mononuclear cells, collected before pregnancy. The source of these receptors is a female donor with multiple sclerosis, enrolled in a pregnancy study.

This clone was picked up one time. The V call is TRBV7-2, the J call TRBJ2-1, with 9 positions matching TRBD1. The CDR3 is 14 amino acids. The V gene's germline CDR1 is SGHTA and CDR2 FQGNSA. J gave up 7 bases and V 0 bases, and 1 base lay outside the gene matches. The CDR3 here is CASSLATGGNEQFF. The CDR3 DNA is TGTGCCAGCAGCTTAGCGACAGGGGGAAATGAGCAGTTCTTC.

This clone came up once. The chain employs TRBV27 and TRBJ1-1; perhaps TRBD1 as D (5 bases). Germline assignment: CDR1 MNHEY and CDR2 SMNVEV (reference sequence). The CDR3 covers 16 residues. V was cut by 4 bases and J by 5 bases, with 20 bases left in between. This CDR3 reads CASSSPPRGGGTEAFF. The CDR3 coding sequence is TGTGCCAGCAGTTCACCACCTCGTGGGGGGGGGACTGAAGCTTTCTTT.

This clone showed up just a few times. This CDR3 reads CASSPPQGNNYGYTF. In nucleotides, the CDR3 is TGTGCCAGCTCACCACCGCAGGGAAACAACTATGGCTACACCTTC. The V and J genes are TRBV18 and TRBJ1-2; TRBD1 is a possible D gene (5 bases). There are 15 residues in the CDR3. CDR1 is KGHSH, CDR2 LQKENI, per germline. V was shortened by 0 bases and J by 2 bases, with 10 bases between the two germline ends.

The V gene is TRBV2, the J gene TRBJ1-5; D unclear. CDR1 is SNHLY, CDR2 FYNNEI, per germline. V was shortened by 3 bases and J by 5 bases, with 14 bases between the two germline ends. The CDR3 is 15 residues long. CDR3 residues: CASSDGRVGHQPQHF. DNA for the CDR3: TGTGCCAGCAGTGATGGGAGGGTAGGCCATCAGCCCCAGCATTTT.

The chain combines TRBV5-3 with TRBJ2-4; TRBD1 is a possible D gene (5 bases). TRBV5-3 is flagged as an ORF with uncertain function. The V gene lost 4 bases and the J gene lost 3 bases, with 14 bases spanning the gap. The CDR3 consists of 15 residues. Written as DNA, the CDR3 is TGTGCCAGAAGCCCAAGGGGTGTTGGCAAAAACATTCAGTACTTC. Protein sequence: CARSPRGVGKNIQYF.

The V gene is TRBV2, the J gene TRBJ1-5; 11 bases are a match to TRBD1. The CDR3 extends over 15 amino acids. Losses at the gene ends were 6 bases for V and 5 bases for J; bases not matched to a gene: 6. CDR1 and CDR2 from the germline V gene are SNHLY and FYNNEI. CDR3 nucleotides: TGTGCCAGCAGGAAGGGACAGGGGGACTATCAGCCCCAGCATTTT. Its translation: CASRKGQGDYQPQHF.

The table lists this clone with a few counts. CDR3 protein: CASSLYSQDWDYTF. DNA of the CDR3: TGTGCCAGCAGTCTGTATTCACAGGATTGGGACTACACCTTC. The chain is built from TRBV5-6 and TRBJ1-2; D might be TRBD1 (5 bases). Trimming shortened V by 5 bases and J by 10 bases, and 21 bases separated the two germline ends. This CDR3 has 14 amino acids. Germline lookup yields CDR1 SGHDT and CDR2 YYEEEE.

The V and J genes are TRBV6-1 and TRBJ2-3; D call uncertain. V was cut by 3 bases and J by 1 base, with 14 bases left in between. The CDR3 has 16 residues. Germline V CDR1 and CDR2: MNHNS, SASEGT. CDR3 loop: CASSDGRLLGTDTQYF. For the CDR3, the DNA is TGTGCCAGCAGTGACGGTAGACTCCTTGGCACAGATACGCAGTATTTT.

The V call is TRBV4-2, the J call TRBJ2-3; 14 positions agree with TRBD2. Germline-derived CDR1 and CDR2 are LGHNA and YNFKEQ. This CDR3 is 18 amino acids long. The V and J ends lost 4 bases and 1 base, in that order; junction bases with no gene match: 7. The CDR3 loop is CASSPTLGLAGGTDTQYF. The CDR3 nucleotides read TGTGCCAGCAGCCCAACATTGGGACTAGCGGGAGGCACAGATACGCAGTATTTT.

This clone occurred a few times. Other DNA variants within this sample encode the same CDR3. The chain recombines TRBV5-1 with TRBJ1-1; D ambiguous. There are 13 residues in the CDR3. Germline V gene sequence: CDR1 SGHRS, CDR2 YFSETQ. Trimming cost V 0 bases and J 4 bases, with 7 bases left between them. For the CDR3, the DNA is TGCGCCAGCAGCTTGGAACGGGGCACTGAAGCTTTCTTT. Its translation: CASSLERGTEAFF.

This chain's CDR3 is CAVETTVNTEAFF. Here the CDR3 DNA reads TGTGCCGTCGAAACGACAGTGAACACTGAAGCTTTCTTT. The V gene is TRBV28, the J gene TRBJ1-1; tentatively, D is TRBD1 (5 bases). V was shortened by 11 bases and J by 0 bases, with 13 bases between the two germline ends. The CDR3 contains 13 residues. Germline assignment: CDR1 MDHEN and CDR2 SYDVKM. The complete variable domain, with remaining parts taken from reference TRBV28 and TRBJ1-1, reads DVKVTQSSRYLVKRTGEKVFLECVQDMDHENMFWYRQDPGLGLRLIYFSYDVKMKEKGDIPEGYSVSREKKERFSLILESASTNQTSMYLCAVETTVNTEAFFGQGTRLTVV.

This clone was seen just once. V and J are TRBV9 and TRBJ1-2; no firm D call. V was clipped by 0 bases and J by 5 bases, with 17 bases between them. Germline CDR1 is SGDLS and CDR2 is YYNGEE. The CDR3 spans 16 residues. The CDR3 sequence is CASSVGSAAVTYGYTF. CDR3 in DNA: TGTGCCAGCAGCGTAGGGTCGGCGGCGGTCACTTATGGCTACACCTTC.

V gene TRBV28 combines with J gene TRBJ1-2, with D tentatively TRBD1 (5 bases). This CDR3 region has 13 residues. Looked up from germline, CDR1 is MDHEN and CDR2 is SYDVKM. V lost 8 bases, J lost 8 bases, and 18 bases lay in between. The CDR3 bases are TGTGCCAGCTCCCCGGGAGGACACTCCGGCTACACCTTC. Protein product: CASSPGGHSGYTF.

This chain uses TRBV28 with TRBJ2-7; D is unclear. Germline V gene lookup returns CDR1 MDHEN and CDR2 SYDVKM. The V end lost 6 bases, the J end lost 2 bases, and 14 bases lay between the germline ends. CDR3 length: 14 amino acids. CDR3 loop: CASRTPGPTYEQYF. The CDR3 bases are TGTGCCAGCAGGACCCCGGGTCCCACCTACGAGCAGTACTTC.

CDR3 nucleotide sequence: TGTGCCAGCAGCCGTGGTGGGCAGGGGAAGGCTTCCTACGAGCAGTACTTC. The encoded protein is CASSRGGQGKASYEQYF. This chain connects TRBV11-2 to TRBJ2-7, with D perhaps TRBD1 (6 bases). This CDR3 region has 17 residues. The V end was cut by 5 bases, the J end by 1 base, with 21 bases between. Germline V gene sequence: CDR1 SGHAT, CDR2 FQNNGV.

Here the CDR3 DNA reads TGCGCCAGCAGCCGAACGATCGACAGGAAAGAGACCCAGTACTTC. Its translation is CASSRTIDRKETQYF. This sequence joins TRBV4-1 and TRBJ2-5; D possibly corresponds to TRBD1 (6 bases). Germline V gene data show CDR1 as MGHRA and CDR2 as YSYEKL. Between the trimmed V and J ends, which lost 4 bases and 3 bases, there was a span of 15 bases. The length of the CDR3 is 15 residues.

The chain joins TRBV27 to TRBJ2-1; 11 bases are shared with TRBD2. Germline loops: CDR1 MNHEY, CDR2 SMNVEV (reference sequence). The junction had 11 bases not matched to a gene; V was cut back by 5 bases and J by 5 bases. The CDR3 sequence is 17 residues long. CDR3 nucleotides: TGTGCCAGCAGTCGTCCCCCTAGCGGGAGGTCCGACAATGAGCAGTTCTTC. This translates into CASSRPPSGRSDNEQFF.

V and J are TRBV14 and TRBJ1-1; D is perhaps TRBD1 (5 bases). The CDR3 runs to 14 residues. V lost 5 bases and J lost 4, with 14 bases in between. Germline CDR1 and CDR2: SGHDN and FVKESK. The CDR3 DNA reads as TGTGCCAGCAGCTATAACAGGCGGGGCACTGAAGCTTTCTTT. It yields the protein CASSYNRRGTEAFF.